Listed here is a single T cell receptor beta chain. Germline lookup yields CDR1 LGHDT and CDR2 YNNKEL (reference sequence). This CDR3 has 15 amino acids. The V end lost 4 bases, the J end lost 5 bases, and 18 bases lay between the germline ends. The sample belongs to a study of blood T cell repertoires in COVID-19. Overall study context: Whether acute or convalescent, the COVID-19 samples came from the United States, Italy and Spain. The cDNA or gDNA used as material had been derived from T cells, B-cell-depleted T cells, or PBMCs.

Per the original methods: Amplified reference gene primers provided the basis for estimating nucleated cell counts. Profiling relied on immunoSEQ multiplex PCR, and the TCRdb table lists in-frame clones only, not all of them. The DNA was the basis for D and trimming; V, J and clone size are from that table. Altogether 150,000 to 200,000 clones are present, around four fifths being singletons, with the ten largest covering roughly 19%. Sequencing was carried out using peripheral blood. The rearrangement uses TRBV3-1 (or the pseudogene TRBV3-2) and TRBJ2-7; possible D gene TRBD1, 6 bases. This TCR was recovered from an elderly woman with acute or convalescent COVID-19. The CDR3 loop reads CASSLRGRTGHEQYF. The DNA for the CDR3 is TGTGCCAGCAGCCTCAGGGGCAGGACTGGGCACGAGCAGTACTTC.